The following is a TCR beta chain sequence with its context. This could be a read error, since a much larger clone is one nucleotide away. The final CDR3 position lacks the conserved phenylalanine or tryptophan, pointing to a likely read error. These data originate in a study of molecular identifiers for immune sequencing clone quantification. TCRdb processed the PCR reads anew with MiXCR; each CDR3 protein has one entry. Among under 650,000 distinct CDR3 sequences, approximately 20% were seen once, and the ten largest hold under 0.95%. The sequence derives from a human donor in good health. Some libraries in this study had Jurkat cell RNA spiked in. The sequenced material came from naive CD8+ T cells from blood, with Jurkat cell RNA spiked in. As to subset: FACS-sorted CD8+CD4-CCR7+CD45RA+ naive T cells.

The CDR3 reads CASSLQDYEQYC. The CDR3 region has the DNA TGTGCCAGCAGCTTACAAGACTACGAGCAGTACTGC. V usage is TRBV7-9 and J usage is TRBJ2-7; D is uncertain. The CDR3 consists of 12 residues. V was pared by 2 bases and J by 3 bases, with 5 bases between. Germline-derived CDR1 and CDR2 are SEHNR and FQNEAQ (reference sequence).